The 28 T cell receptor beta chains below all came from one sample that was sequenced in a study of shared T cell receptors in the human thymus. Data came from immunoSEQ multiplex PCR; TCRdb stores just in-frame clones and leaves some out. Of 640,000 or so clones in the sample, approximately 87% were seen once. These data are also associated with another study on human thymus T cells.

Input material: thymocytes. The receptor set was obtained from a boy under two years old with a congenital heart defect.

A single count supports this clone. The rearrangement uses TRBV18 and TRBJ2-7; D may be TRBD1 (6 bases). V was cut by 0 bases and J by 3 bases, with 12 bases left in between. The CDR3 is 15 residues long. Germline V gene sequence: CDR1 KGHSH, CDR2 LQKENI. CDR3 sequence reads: CASSPPNRDRYEQYF. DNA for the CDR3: TGTGCCAGCTCACCACCTAACAGGGATCGCTACGAGCAGTACTTC. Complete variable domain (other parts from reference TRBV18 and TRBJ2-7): NAGVMQNPRHLVRRRGQEARLRCSPMKGHSHVYWYRQLPEEGLKFMVYLQKENIIDESGMPKERFSAEFPKEGPSILRIQQVVRGDSAAYFCASSPPNRDRYEQYFGPGTRLTVT.

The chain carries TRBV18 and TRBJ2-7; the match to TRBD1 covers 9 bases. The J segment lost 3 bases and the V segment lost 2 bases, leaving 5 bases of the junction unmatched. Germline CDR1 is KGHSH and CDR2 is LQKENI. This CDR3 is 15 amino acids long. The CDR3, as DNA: TGTGCCAGCTCACCAACAGGGGGCTACCTCTACGAGCAGTACTTC. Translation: CASSPTGGYLYEQYF.

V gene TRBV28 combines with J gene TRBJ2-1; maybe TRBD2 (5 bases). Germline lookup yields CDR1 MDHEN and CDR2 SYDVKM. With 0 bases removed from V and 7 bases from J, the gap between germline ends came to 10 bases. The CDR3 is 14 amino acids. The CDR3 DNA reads TGTGCCAGCAGTTTATGGGAGGTCGCGAATGAGCAGTTCTTC. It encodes CASSLWEVANEQFF. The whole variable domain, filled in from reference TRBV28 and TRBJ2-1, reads DVKVTQSSRYLVKRTGEKVFLECVQDMDHENMFWYRQDPGLGLRLIYFSYDVKMKEKGDIPEGYSVSREKKERFSLILESASTNQTSMYLCASSLWEVANEQFFGPGTRLTVL.

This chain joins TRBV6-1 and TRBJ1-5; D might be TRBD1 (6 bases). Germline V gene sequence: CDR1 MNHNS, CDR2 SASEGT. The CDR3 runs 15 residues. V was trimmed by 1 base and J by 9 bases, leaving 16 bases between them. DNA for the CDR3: TGTGCCAGCAGTGAAGAGACAGGTCTGGATGGGCCCCAGCATTTT. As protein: CASSEETGLDGPQHF.

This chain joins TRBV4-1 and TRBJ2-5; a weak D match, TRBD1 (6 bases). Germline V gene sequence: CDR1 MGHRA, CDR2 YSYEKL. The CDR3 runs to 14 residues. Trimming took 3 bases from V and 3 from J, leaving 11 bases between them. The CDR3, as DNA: TGCGCCAGCAGCCAGGACCACAGGGAAGAGACCCAGTACTTC. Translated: CASSQDHREETQYF.

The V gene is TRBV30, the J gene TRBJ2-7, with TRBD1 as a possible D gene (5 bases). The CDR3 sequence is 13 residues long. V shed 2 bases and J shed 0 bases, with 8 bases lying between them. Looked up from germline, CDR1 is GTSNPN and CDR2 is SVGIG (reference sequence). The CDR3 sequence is CAWSTGYSYEQYF. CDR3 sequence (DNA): TGTGCCTGGAGTACAGGCTACTCCTACGAGCAGTACTTC.

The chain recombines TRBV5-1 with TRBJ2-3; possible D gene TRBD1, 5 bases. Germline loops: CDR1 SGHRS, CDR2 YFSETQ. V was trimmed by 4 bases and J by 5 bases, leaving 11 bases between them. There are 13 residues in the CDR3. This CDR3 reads CASSQGLGDTQYF. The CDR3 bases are TGCGCCAGCAGCCAGGGATTGGGAGATACGCAGTATTTT. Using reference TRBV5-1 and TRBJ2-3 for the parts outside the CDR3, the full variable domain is KAGVTQTPRYLIKTRGQQVTLSCSPISGHRSVSWYQQTPGQGLQFLFEYFSETQRNKGNFPGRFSGRQFSNSRSEMNVSTLELGDSALYLCASSQGLGDTQYFGPGTRLTVL.

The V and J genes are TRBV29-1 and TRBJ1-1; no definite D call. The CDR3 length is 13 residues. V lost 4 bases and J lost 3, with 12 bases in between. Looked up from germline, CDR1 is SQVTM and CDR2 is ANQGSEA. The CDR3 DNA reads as TGCAGCGTTGGTGACAAAGTGGACACTGAAGCTTTCTTT. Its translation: CSVGDKVDTEAFF.

The CDR3 loop is CAISESEGRRVNTEAFF. The CDR3 region has the DNA TGTGCCATCAGTGAGTCAGAGGGGAGGCGGGTGAACACTGAAGCTTTCTTT. The chain carries TRBV10-3 and TRBJ1-1, with D perhaps TRBD1 (5 bases). The germline V and J ends were trimmed by 0 bases and 0 bases, with 14 bases remaining between them. From germline, CDR1 is ENHRY and CDR2 SYGVKD. This CDR3 is built from 17 residues.

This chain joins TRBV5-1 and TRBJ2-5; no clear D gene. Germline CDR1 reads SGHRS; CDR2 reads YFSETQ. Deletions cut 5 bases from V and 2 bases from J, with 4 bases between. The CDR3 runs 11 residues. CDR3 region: CASRLQETQYF. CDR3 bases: TGCGCCAGCAGACTGCAAGAGACCCAGTACTTC.

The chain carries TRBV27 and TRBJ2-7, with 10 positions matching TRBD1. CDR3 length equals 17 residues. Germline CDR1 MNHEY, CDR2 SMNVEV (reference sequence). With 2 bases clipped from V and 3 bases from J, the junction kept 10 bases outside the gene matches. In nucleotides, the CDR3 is TGTGCCAGCAGTTTAGCCCTCCGGGACAGGGGTGGCTACGAGCAGTACTTC. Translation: CASSLALRDRGGYEQYF.

The CDR3 is CASKSEQTHEQYF. DNA of the CDR3: TGTGCCAGCAAGTCAGAACAGACCCACGAGCAGTACTTC. The chain carries TRBV5-8 and TRBJ2-7; D is ambiguous. Trimming took off 6 bases at V and 5 bases at J, with 15 bases between the two ends. CDR3 length: 13 amino acids. The germline gives CDR1 SGHTS, CDR2 YDEGEE.

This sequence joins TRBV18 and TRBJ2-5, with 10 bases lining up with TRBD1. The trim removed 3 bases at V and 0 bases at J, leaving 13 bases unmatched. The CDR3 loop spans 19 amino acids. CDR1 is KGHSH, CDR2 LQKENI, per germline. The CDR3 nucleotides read TGTGCCAGCTCACCGCTACGAACCGGGACAGGGGAGTACCAAGAGACCCAGTACTTC. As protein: CASSPLRTGTGEYQETQYF.

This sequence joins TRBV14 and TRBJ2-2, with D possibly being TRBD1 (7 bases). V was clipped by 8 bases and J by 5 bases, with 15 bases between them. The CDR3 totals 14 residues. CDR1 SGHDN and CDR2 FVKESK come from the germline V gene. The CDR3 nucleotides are TGTGCCAGCGGCGACAGGGAGGAAACCGGGGAGCTGTTTTTT. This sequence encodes CASGDREETGELFF.

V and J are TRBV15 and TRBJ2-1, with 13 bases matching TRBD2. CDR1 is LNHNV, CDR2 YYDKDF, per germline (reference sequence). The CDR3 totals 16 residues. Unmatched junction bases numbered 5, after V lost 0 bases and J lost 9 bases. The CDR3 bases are TGTGCCACCAGCAGAGAGGGGACTAGCGGGATTAGTGAGCAGTTCTTC. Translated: CATSREGTSGISEQFF.

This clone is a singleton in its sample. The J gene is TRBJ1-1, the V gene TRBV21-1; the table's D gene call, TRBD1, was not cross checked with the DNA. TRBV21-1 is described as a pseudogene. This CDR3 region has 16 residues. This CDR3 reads CASSKEGQGANTEAFF. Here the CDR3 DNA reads TGTGCCAGCAGCAAAGAAGGACAGGGGGCCAACACTGAAGCTTTCTTT.

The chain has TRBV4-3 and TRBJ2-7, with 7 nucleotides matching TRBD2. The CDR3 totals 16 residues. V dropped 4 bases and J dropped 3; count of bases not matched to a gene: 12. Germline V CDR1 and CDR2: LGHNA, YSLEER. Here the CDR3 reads CASSRGGSAENYEQYF. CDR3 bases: TGCGCCAGCAGCCGGGGAGGGTCGGCAGAAAACTACGAGCAGTACTTC.

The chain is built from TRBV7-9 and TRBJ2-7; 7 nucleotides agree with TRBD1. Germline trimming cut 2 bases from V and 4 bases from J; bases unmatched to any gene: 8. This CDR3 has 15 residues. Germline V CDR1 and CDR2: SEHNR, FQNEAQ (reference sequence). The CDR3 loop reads CASSLLPGGAYEQYF. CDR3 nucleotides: TGTGCCAGCAGCTTACTTCCAGGGGGAGCTTACGAGCAGTACTTC.

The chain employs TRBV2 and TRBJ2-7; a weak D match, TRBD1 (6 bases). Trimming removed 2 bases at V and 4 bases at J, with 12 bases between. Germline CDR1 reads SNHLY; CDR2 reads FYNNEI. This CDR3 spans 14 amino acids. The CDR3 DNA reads TGTGCCAGCAGTGAAACAGGGCGGGCGTACGAGCAGTACTTC. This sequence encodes CASSETGRAYEQYF.

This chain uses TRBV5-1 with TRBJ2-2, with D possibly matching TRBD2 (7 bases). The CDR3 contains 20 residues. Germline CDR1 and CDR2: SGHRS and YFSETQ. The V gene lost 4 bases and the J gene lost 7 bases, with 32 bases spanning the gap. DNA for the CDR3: TGCGCCAGCAGCCCGGGGGCCGGGGGGACCAGGGGACATACTATCGGGGAGCTGTTTTTT. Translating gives CASSPGAGGTRGHTIGELFF.

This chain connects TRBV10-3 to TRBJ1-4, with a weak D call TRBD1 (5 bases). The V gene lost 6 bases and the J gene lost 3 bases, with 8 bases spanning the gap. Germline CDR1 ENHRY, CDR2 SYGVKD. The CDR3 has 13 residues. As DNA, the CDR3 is TGTGCCATCAGCGGACACTCTAATGAAAAACTGTTTTTT. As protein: CAISGHSNEKLFF.

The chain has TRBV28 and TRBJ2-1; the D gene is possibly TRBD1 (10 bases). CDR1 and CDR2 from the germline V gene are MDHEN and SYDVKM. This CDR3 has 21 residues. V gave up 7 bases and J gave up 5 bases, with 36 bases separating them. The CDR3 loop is CASTSLSGTGDKGLADNEQFF. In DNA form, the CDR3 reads TGTGCCAGCACCTCCTTGTCGGGGACAGGGGATAAGGGACTAGCAGACAATGAGCAGTTCTTC.

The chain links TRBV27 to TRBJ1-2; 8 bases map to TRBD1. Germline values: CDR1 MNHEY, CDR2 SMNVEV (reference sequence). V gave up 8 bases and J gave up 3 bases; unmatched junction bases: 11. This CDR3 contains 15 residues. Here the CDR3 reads CASLLSDRVDYGYTF. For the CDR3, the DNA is TGTGCCAGCTTACTATCGGACAGGGTGGACTATGGCTACACCTTC.

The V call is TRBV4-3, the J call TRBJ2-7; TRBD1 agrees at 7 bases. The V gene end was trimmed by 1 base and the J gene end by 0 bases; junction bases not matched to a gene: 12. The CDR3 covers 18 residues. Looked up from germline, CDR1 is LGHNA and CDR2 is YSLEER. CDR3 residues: CASSQGQGRGRSSYEQYF. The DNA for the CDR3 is TGCGCCAGCAGCCAAGGACAGGGACGGGGTAGGAGCTCCTACGAGCAGTACTTC.

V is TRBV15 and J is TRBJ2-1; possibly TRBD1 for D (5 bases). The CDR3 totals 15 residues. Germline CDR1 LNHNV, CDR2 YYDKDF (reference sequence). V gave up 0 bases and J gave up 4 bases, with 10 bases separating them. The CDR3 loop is CATSREGQTYNEQFF. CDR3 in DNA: TGTGCCACCAGCAGAGAAGGACAAACTTACAATGAGCAGTTCTTC.

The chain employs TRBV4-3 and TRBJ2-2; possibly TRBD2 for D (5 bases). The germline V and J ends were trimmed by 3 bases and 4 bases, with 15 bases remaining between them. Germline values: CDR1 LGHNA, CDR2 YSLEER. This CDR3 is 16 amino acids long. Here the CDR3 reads CASSHEKEDRTGELFF. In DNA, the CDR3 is TGCGCCAGCAGCCACGAGAAGGAGGATCGCACCGGGGAGCTGTTTTTT.

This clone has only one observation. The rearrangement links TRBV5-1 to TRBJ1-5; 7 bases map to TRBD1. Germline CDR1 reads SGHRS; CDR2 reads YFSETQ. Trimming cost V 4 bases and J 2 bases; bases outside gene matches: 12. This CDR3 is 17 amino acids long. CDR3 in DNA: TGCGCCAGCAGCGTAGAACCCTCCAGGGGGGGCAATCAGCCCCAGCATTTT. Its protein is CASSVEPSRGGNQPQHF. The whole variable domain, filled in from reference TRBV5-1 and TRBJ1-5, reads KAGVTQTPRYLIKTRGQQVTLSCSPISGHRSVSWYQQTPGQGLQFLFEYFSETQRNKGNFPGRFSGRQFSNSRSEMNVSTLELGDSALYLCASSVEPSRGGNQPQHFGDGTRLSIL.

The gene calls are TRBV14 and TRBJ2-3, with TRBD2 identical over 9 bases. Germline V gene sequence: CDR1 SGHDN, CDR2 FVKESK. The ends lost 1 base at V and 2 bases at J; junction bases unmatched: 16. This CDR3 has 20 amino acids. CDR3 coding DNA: TGTGCCAGCAGCCAAGTTGGATTAGCGGGGGCCCTAATTAACACAGATACGCAGTATTTT. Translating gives CASSQVGLAGALINTDTQYF.